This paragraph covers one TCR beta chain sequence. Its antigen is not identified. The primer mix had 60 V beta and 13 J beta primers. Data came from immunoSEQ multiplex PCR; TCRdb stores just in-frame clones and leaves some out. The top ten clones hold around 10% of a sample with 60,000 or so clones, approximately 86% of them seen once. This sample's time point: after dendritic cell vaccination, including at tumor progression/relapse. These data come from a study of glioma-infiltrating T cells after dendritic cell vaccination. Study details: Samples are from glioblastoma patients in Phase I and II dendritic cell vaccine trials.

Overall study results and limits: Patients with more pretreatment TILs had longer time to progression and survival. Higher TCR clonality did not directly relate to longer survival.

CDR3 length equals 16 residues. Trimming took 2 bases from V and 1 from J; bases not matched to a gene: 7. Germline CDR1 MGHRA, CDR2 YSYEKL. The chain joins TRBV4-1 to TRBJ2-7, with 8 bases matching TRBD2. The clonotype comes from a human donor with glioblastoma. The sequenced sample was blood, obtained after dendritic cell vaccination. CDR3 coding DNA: TGCGCCAGCAGCCAAAGACAGCGGGGGCCGTCCTACGAGCAGTACTTC. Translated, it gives CASSQRQRGPSYEQYF.